This T cell receptor beta chain was observed in a study of blood T cells in healthy people across ages. Germline lookup yields CDR1 SGHTA and CDR2 FQGTGA. This CDR3 has 14 residues. The V and J ends lost 5 bases and 7 bases respectively, with 15 bases between them. Next came a second PCR, run for about 7 to 12 cycles, which used a sample-barcoded 5' primer along with a J-beta primer mix. Each sample yielded at least 3 million CDR3-containing paired-end reads. TCRdb processed the 5' RACE reads anew with MiXCR; each CDR3 protein has one entry. Among about 780,000 distinct CDR3 sequences listed, around half were seen once.

Specimen: blood. The J gene is TRBJ2-1, the V gene TRBV7-3; D might be TRBD2 (7 bases). The TCR comes from an older man in good health. The CDR3 nucleotides read TGTGCCAGCAGCCGGGGGGCAGGGTGGAATGAGCAGTTCTTC. This gives the protein CASSRGAGWNEQFF.